This T cell receptor (beta chain) was retrieved from a study of cytomegalovirus exposure and HLA in healthy donors. This clone was seen more than once but under ten times. Its antigen is as yet unknown. There are 13 residues in the CDR3. Germline lookup yields CDR1 MNHEY and CDR2 SVGAGI. Trimming cost V 9 bases and J 5 bases, with 16 bases left between them. Study outcomes and limitations: Later analysis suggested links between common viral pathogens and several top significant clusters. Rates of TCR association differed by HLA locus in a later analysis, with DRB1 highest and HLA-C lowest. Across donors, most TCRs were seen rarely, yet some public ones were widespread.

The primer mix had 60 Vbeta and 13 Jbeta primers. Data came from immunoSEQ multiplex PCR; TCRdb stores just in-frame clones and leaves some out. In the table there are approximately 92,000 clones, 81% of which are singletons. The rearrangement joins TRBV6-5 to TRBJ1-2, with a weak D call TRBD1 (6 bases). The TCR was taken from a woman aged 65 to 85 in good health and CMV-seropositive. Input material: PBMCs. The CDR3 spells CARQDRLCYGYTF. The CDR3 DNA sequence: TGTGCCAGACAGGACAGACTTTGTTATGGCTACACCTTC.